This T cell receptor beta chain appears in the sequencing data of a study of cytomegalovirus exposure and HLA in healthy donors (dated by TCRdb to the late 2010s). A note on the overall study: In an earlier analysis of some 610 of the donors, 250 to 300 Gb of sequence data and 100 million or so unique TCR beta sequences from some 170 million T cells were reported. In a later genetic analysis, genome-wide SNP genotypes for 398 of the 666 donors were used, and that subset was treated as a discovery cohort. Rather than drawing on any new phenotypic data, the later analysis identified candidate immune exposures from TCR beta sequences and the way those sequences occurred across donors. A later analysis re-analyzed previously published TCR beta repertoires from 660 or so donors and added high-resolution HLA genotyping to study TCR occurrence patterns. The number of donors typed differed by locus, with 629-630 for A, B, C, DRB1 and DQB1, over 500 for DQA1, 606 for DPA1, and around 450 for DPB1. High-throughput TCR immunosequencing, statistical association of individual TCRs with disease status, and machine learning were combined to predict cytomegalovirus infection status. On average, 235,054 unique TCR beta nucleotide sequences were sequenced per donor among more than 350 genotyped donors of the cohort, with 15% to 20% of those sequences being non-productive. Every discovery cohort repertoire had been produced on one sequencing platform. Roughly 300 gigabases of sequencing data and approximately 80 million unique TCR sequences were included in an early release covering 500 to 750 HLA-typed donors. An earlier analysis of around 580 of the donors used high-throughput TCR beta sequencing to judge whether each TCR beta V gene segment behaved as functional or pseudogenic. Donor age, sex, ethnicity and CMV serostatus were compiled together with the repertoire data. The genetic ancestry cluster associated with self-reported Caucasian donors included 80% to 90% of the approximately 410 genotyped donors. In addition to the first cohort of 666 subjects, a separate validation cohort of under 150 different subjects was used. Both class I and class II loci were covered by HLA typing, at four-digit resolution. The study aimed to test whether signatures of past pathogen exposure could be identified by cataloging public T cell receptors. The study profiled the T cell repertoires of hundreds of subjects by immunosequencing and related them to cytomegalovirus serostatus. Roughly five DR-DQ haplotypes were handled as single units for association and clustering because linkage in the cohort was strong.

The CDR1 and CDR2 encoded by the germline V gene (reference sequence) are GTSNPN and SVGIG. The CDR3 goes from the cysteine to the phenylalanine over 12 residues. Only the CDR3 part of the read is kept: 36 bases, read in frame from the first base. From V the trimming removes 6 bases and from J it removes 6 bases, while the gene matches leave 4 bases of the junction unaccounted for. In total, roughly 670 healthy bone marrow donors made up the cohort. At the time of sampling, every cohort member was nominally healthy, though immune exposures that went unrecorded were likely present. The donor tested CMV seropositive and was one of the 289 seropositive cohort members. A peripheral blood sample was collected from each donor, and TCR beta sequencing was performed on peripheral blood mononuclear cells. Genomic DNA was extracted from the blood cell samples with the Qiagen DNeasy Blood Extraction Kit. About this clone itself: This receptor's antigen is unknown. No quality values exist for individual bases; no much larger clone is one base distant.

Library method: the immunoSEQ multiplex PCR assay. For the multiplex PCR, a mixture combining 60 forward primers for TCR Vbeta segments and 13 reverse primers for TCR Jbeta segments was used. The CDR3 region of rearranged TCR beta genes was amplified from genomic DNA with a multiplex PCR assay. Amplified TCR beta libraries were sequenced as 87-base-pair reads on the Illumina HiSeq System. The authors' analysis ran thus. A later analysis counted about 80 million unique TCR beta chains across the 650 to 800 repertoires, and roughly 11 million of these chains were shared by at least two donors. Raw reads were error-corrected and collapsed into unique sequences with a nearest-neighbor algorithm that merged closely related sequences to remove PCR and sequencing errors. V, D and J gene segments were assigned by aligning CDR3 sequences to IMGT reference sequences. For a sequence to be retained, a match of at least six nucleotides was required to both a V gene segment and a J gene segment. A rearrangement counted as productive if the CDR3 had no stop codons and remained in frame with V and J, and every other rearrangement counted as non-productive. CDR3 was defined by IMGT convention, running from the second conserved V-encoded cysteine to the conserved J-encoded phenylalanine. The earlier analysis of 587 of the donors excluded sequences that lacked an unambiguous match to a single V gene segment. In an earlier analysis of approximately 560 of the donors, a V segment was called functional when productive rearrangements were above 56.7%, and segregating when the standard deviation between donors exceeded 5%. To diagnose cytomegalovirus status from the catalog of TCR beta chain sequences, a statistical classification framework was built. In a later analysis, TCR nucleotide sequences were compared against IMGT/GENE-DB human TR gene sequences so that V and J genes could be assigned. A later analysis assigned CDR3 sequences and most-parsimonious VDJ recombination scenarios with the TCRdist pipeline. A later analysis defined each TCR beta chain by its CDR3 amino acid sequence plus V-gene family, and excluded reads lacking a unique V-gene family. To address suspected cross-contamination and a sequencing artifact, a later analysis removed over 500 highly shared, low-generation-probability nucleotide sequences. In a later analysis, a clonal expansion index was calculated for each public chain from normalized within-repertoire ranks of inferred template counts. Generation probabilities in a later analysis came from a VDJ recombination model fitted to out-of-frame rearrangements, and those results were checked against IGoR. Hypergeometric tests were used in a later analysis to score TCR-TCR, TCR-HLA and TCR-CMV co-occurrence, with a repertoire-size bias correction applied to the TCR pairs. In a later analysis, false discovery rates were estimated by permuting HLA or CMV assignments 20 times. A later analysis grouped co-occurring TCRs with DBSCAN, adding TCRdist sequence similarity when clustering within HLA-allele-positive subsets. Co-occurrence clustering excluded repertoires with fewer than 30,000 or more than 120,000 public chains, plus five with anomalous nucleotide sharing. Drawn from immuneACCESS, this table holds only the in-frame rearrangements with V and J called that TCRdb kept. Clones are partly lost; checked studies trace under half to an unresolved V gene and leave the rest unexplained. Clone size and the V and J calls come from that table; the DNA yielded D and trimming. A total of about 140,000 clones appear in this sample, roughly 86% of them only once. Of the sample, roughly 3.2% falls within the top ten clones.

General findings and caveats noted by the study authors: In a later analysis, several top co-occurrence clusters were reported to appear linked to parvovirus B19, influenza, CMV and Epstein-Barr virus. The study listed 164 TCR beta chains as associated with cytomegalovirus. A later analysis found that most CMV-associated TCR beta chains appeared HLA-restricted, with HLA associations seemingly driven largely by CMV exposure. A cluster of highly shared sequence variants was judged likely to be a technical artifact of the sequencing pipeline. In this cohort, only TCR beta chains were sequenced, and detectable features were limited by the absence of alpha or paired-chain data. It was suggested by the authors that the approach could potentially be generalized to other disease states and immunological phenotypes. Sequencing depth was assumed to be roughly uniform across donors in the presence/absence analyses, though that assumption may not hold. A later genetic analysis associated a missense DCLRE1C variant with V-gene and J-gene trimming of TCR beta chains, and an independent cohort replicated the association. When HLA alleles, especially DR and DQ, strongly co-occurred, TCR associations were difficult to assign to individual alleles. In a later analysis, over 15,000 TCR beta sequences were associated with specific HLA alleles at a false discovery rate of 0.05. Because counts were too low, seventeen rarely observed V segments, including chromosome 9 orphons, were excluded from the earlier analysis of a few hundred of the donors. Immune exposure information for the cohort was limited to CMV serostatus. Linkage disequilibrium might explain the correlated functional status among segregating V segments, but an unknown experimental factor could not be ruled out. A further reported finding was that TCR beta sequences accurately predicted the HLA-A and HLA-B alleles for most subjects in the first cohort. In a later genetic analysis, fewer N-insertions in productive TCRs were reported among donors in an Asian-associated ancestry cluster than the 666-donor mean. Compared with equally common non-associated chains, HLA-associated TCR beta chains in a later analysis were more clonally expanded and had lower generation probabilities. Because HLA typing was missing for some donors at each locus, association tests included only the typed subset. Some IMGT-functional V segments, including TRBV6-2 and TRBV6-3, could not be distinguished by the 87-base-pair reads and were therefore excluded. In an earlier analysis of approximately 590 of the donors, most TCR beta V segments appeared in productive rearrangements about 87% or about 30% of the time, broadly matching IMGT annotations. Most TCR sequences were seen in very few donors, while some public TCRs were found in many individuals. Three of the identified cytomegalovirus-associated TCR beta chains were confirmed in vitro to be specific for cytomegalovirus antigens. The classifier was reported to diagnose cytomegalovirus status with high specificity and sensitivity in both the original cohort and the validation cohort. A later analysis found that TCR association rates varied across HLA loci, with DRB1 alleles showing the most associated TCRs and HLA-C alleles the fewest.

The sequencing input was PBMCs. The chain was built from TRBV30 and TRBJ2-1, and 8 junction bases match TRBD1. The TCR sequence derives from a man younger than 35 in good health and CMV-seropositive. CDR3 reads: CACGTGFNEQFF. The DNA sequence follows: TGTGCCTGCGGGACAGGATTCAATGAGCAGTTCTTC.